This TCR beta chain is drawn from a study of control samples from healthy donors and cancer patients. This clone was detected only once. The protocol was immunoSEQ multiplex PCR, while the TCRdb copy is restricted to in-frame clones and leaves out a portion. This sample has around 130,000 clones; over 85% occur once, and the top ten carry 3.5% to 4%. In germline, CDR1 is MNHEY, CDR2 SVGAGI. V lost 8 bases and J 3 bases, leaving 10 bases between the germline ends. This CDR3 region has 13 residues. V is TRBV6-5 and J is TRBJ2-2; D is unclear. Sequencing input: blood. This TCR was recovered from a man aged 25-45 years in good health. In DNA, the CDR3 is TGTGCCAGCCGAGGATGGGACACCGGGGAGCTGTTTTTT. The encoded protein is CASRGWDTGELFF.